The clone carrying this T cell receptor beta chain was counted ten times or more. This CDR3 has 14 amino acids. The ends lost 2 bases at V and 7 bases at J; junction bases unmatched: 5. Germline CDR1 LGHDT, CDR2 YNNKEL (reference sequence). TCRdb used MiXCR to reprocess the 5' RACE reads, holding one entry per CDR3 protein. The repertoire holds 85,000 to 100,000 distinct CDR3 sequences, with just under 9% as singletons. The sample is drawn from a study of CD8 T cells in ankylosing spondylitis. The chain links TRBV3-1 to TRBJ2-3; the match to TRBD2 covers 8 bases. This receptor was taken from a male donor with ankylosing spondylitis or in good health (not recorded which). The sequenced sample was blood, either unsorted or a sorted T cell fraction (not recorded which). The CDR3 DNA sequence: TGTGCCAGCAGCCAAAACTCGGGGGGGAATACGCAGTATTTT. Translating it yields CASSQNSGGNTQYF.